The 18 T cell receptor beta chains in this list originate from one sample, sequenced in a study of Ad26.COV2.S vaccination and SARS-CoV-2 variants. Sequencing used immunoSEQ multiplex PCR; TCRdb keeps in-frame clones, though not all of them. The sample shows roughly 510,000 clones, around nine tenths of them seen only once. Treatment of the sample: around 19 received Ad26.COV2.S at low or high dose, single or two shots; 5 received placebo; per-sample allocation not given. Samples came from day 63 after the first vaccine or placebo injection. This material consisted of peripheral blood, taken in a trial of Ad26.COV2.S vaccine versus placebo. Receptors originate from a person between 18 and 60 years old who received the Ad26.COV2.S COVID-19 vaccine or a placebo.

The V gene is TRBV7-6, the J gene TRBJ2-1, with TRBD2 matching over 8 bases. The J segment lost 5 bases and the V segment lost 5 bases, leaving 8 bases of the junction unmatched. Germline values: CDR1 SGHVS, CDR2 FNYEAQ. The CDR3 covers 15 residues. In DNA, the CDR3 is TGTGCCAGCAGCAGCGGGAGCCAATCGCACAATGAGCAGTTCTTC. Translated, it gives CASSSGSQSHNEQFF.

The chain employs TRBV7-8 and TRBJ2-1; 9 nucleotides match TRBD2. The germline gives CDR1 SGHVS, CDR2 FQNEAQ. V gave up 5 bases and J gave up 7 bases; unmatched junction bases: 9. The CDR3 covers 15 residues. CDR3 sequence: CASSHRPGLANEQFF. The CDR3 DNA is TGTGCCAGCAGCCACCGACCGGGACTAGCAAATGAGCAGTTCTTC.

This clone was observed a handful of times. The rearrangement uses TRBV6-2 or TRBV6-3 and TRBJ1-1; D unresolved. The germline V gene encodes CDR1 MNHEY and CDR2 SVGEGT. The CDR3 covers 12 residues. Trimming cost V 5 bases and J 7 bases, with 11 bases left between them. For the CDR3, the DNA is TGTGCCAGCAGTAATACTCCGATTGAAGCTTTCTTT. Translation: CASSNTPIEAFF.

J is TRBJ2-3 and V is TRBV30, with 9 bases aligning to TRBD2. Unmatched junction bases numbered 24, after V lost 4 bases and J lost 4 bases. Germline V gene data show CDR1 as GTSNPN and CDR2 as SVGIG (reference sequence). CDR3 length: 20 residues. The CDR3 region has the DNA TGTGCCTGGACCCGGAACCAGAGGTTAGCGGGAGTTATACAATCAGATACGCAGTATTTT. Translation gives CAWTRNQRLAGVIQSDTQYF.

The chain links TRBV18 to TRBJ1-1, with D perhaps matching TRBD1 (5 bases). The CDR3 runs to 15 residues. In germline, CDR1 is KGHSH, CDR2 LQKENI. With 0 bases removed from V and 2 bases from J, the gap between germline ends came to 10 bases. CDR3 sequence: CASSPPRGPNTEAFF. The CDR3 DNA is TGTGCCAGCTCACCACCGAGGGGACCAAACACTGAAGCTTTCTTT.

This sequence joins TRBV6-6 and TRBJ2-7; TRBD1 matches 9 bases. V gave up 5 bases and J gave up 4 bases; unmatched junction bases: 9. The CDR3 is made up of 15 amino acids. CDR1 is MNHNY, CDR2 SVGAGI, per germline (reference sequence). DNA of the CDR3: TGTGCCAGCAGTCGTCGACAGGGGGACTCATACGAGCAGTACTTC. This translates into CASSRRQGDSYEQYF.

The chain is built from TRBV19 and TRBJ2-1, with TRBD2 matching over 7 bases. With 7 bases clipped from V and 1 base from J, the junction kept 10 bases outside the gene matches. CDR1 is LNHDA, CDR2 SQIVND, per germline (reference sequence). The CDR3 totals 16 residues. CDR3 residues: CASTTGFGGSYNEQFF. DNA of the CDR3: TGTGCCAGTACCACGGGGTTCGGGGGGTCCTACAATGAGCAGTTCTTC.

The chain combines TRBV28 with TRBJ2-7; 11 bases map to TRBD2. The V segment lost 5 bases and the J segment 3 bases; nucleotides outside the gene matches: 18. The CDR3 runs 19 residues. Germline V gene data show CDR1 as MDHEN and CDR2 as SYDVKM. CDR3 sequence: CASSESGLAGGPDSYEQYF. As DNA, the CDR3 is TGTGCCAGCAGTGAGAGCGGGCTAGCGGGAGGCCCTGATAGCTACGAGCAGTACTTC.

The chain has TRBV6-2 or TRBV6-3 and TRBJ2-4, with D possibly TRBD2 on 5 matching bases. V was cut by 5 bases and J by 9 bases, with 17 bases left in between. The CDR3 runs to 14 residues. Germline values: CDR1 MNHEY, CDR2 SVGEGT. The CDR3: CASSRAAREGIQYF. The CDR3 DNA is TGTGCCAGCAGTCGGGCAGCCCGAGAGGGCATTCAGTACTTC.

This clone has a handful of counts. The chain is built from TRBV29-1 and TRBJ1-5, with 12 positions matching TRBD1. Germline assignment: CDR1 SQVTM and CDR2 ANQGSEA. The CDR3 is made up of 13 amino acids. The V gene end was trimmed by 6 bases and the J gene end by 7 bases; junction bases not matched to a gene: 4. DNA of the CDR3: TGCAGCGTGGGGACAGGGGGCGGACAGCCCCAGCATTTT. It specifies CSVGTGGGQPQHF.

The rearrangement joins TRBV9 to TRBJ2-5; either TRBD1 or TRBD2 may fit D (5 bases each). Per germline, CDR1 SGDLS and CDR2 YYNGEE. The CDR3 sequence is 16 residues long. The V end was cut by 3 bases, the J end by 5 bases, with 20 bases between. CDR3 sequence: CASSAKTGTLGETQYF. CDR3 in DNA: TGTGCCAGCAGCGCTAAAACCGGGACCCTCGGGGAGACCCAGTACTTC.

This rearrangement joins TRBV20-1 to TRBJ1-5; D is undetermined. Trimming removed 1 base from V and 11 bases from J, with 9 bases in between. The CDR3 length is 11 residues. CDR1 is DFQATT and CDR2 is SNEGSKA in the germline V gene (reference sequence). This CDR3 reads CSARVAVSQHF. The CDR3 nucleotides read TGCAGTGCTAGAGTCGCGGTGTCCCAGCATTTT.

The CDR3 DNA follows: TGTGTCGCCAGCAGCGCATCGCTGGTTAACGAGCAGTACTTC. Protein product: CVASSASLVNEQYF. The chain is built from TRBV5-4 and TRBJ2-7; D not resolved. The germline CDR1 and CDR2 sequences are SGHNT and YYREEE (reference sequence). CDR3 length: 14 amino acids. The full variable domain, completed using reference TRBV5-4 and TRBJ2-7, is ETGVTQSPTHLIKTRGQQVTLRCSSQSGHNTVSWYQQALGQGPQFIFQYYREEENGRGNFPPRFSGLQFPNYSSELNVNALELDDSALYLCVASSASLVNEQYFGPGTRLTVT.

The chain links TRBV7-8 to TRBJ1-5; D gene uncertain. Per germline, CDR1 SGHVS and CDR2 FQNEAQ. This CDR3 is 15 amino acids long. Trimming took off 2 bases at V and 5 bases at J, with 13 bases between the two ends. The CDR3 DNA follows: TGTGCCAGCAGCTTAACCTTATCAGGCGATCAGCCCCAGCATTTT. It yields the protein CASSLTLSGDQPQHF.

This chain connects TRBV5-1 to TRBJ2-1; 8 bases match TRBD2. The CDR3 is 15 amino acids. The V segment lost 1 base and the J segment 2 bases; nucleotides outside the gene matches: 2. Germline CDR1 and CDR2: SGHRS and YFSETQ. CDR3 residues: CASSLNGRAYNEQFF. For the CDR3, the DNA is TGCGCCAGCAGCTTGAACGGGAGGGCCTACAATGAGCAGTTCTTC.

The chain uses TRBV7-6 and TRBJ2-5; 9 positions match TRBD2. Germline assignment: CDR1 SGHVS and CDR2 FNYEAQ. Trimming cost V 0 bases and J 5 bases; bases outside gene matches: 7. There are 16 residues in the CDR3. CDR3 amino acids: CASSLAGLAGRETQYF. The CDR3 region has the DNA TGTGCCAGCAGCTTAGCTGGCCTAGCGGGACGCGAGACCCAGTACTTC.

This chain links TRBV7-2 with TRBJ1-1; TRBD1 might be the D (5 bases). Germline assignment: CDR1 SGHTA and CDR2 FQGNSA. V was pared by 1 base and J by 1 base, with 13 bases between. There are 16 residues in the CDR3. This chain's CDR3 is CASSLVSWGGNTEAFF. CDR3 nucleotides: TGTGCCAGCAGCTTAGTTTCATGGGGGGGGAACACTGAAGCTTTCTTT.

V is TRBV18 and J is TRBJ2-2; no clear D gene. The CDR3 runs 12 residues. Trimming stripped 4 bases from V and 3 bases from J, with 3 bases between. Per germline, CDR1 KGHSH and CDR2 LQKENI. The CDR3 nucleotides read TGTGCCAGCTCACGGTACACCGGGGAGCTGTTTTTT. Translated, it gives CASSRYTGELFF.